This passage covers 16 T cell receptor beta chains from one sample sequenced in a study of OX40 agonist ivuxolimab in advanced cancers. The table came from immunoSEQ multiplex PCR; TCRdb's copy has only in-frame clones and leaves some out. Altogether approximately 47,000 clones are present, roughly 90% being singletons, with the ten largest covering roughly 8.1%. The source was CD4+ or CD8+ T cells sorted from blood, collected in a trial of the OX40 agonist ivuxolimab. The receptors come from an adult with an advanced solid tumor such as melanoma, head and neck, liver or kidney cancer.

The rearrangement uses TRBV19 and TRBJ2-1, with 7 positions matching TRBD2. The CDR3 is 14 amino acids. V was clipped by 7 bases and J by 6 bases; unmatched bases: 9. CDR1 LNHDA and CDR2 SQIVND come from the germline V gene (reference sequence). CDR3 sequence: CASTQAGYGNEQFF. The CDR3 coding sequence is TGTGCCAGTACCCAAGCGGGATATGGCAATGAGCAGTTCTTC.

This clone came up once. This chain connects TRBV6-6 to TRBJ2-5; TRBD1 might be the D (6 bases). CDR1 and CDR2 from the germline V gene are MNHNY and SVGAGI (reference sequence). This CDR3 spans 14 amino acids. The ends were cut back, 7 bases at V and 0 bases at J, with 12 bases in the middle. The CDR3 DNA reads as TGTGCCAGCACTCACACAGGGAACCAAGAGACCCAGTACTTC. It yields the protein CASTHTGNQETQYF.

The gene calls are TRBV4-2 and TRBJ1-2; D remains unclear. V was shortened by 1 base and J by 5 bases, with 14 bases between the two germline ends. CDR3 length: 15 residues. The germline V gene encodes CDR1 LGHNA and CDR2 YNFKEQ. CDR3 sequence: CASSQGASRAYGYTF. The CDR3 DNA is TGTGCCAGCAGCCAAGGGGCATCGCGAGCTTATGGCTACACCTTC.

The chain employs TRBV28 and TRBJ2-1, with 10 bases identical to TRBD1. The CDR3 consists of 15 residues. Germline loops: CDR1 MDHEN, CDR2 SYDVKM. Trimming took 4 bases from V and 7 from J; bases not matched to a gene: 7. CDR3 DNA: TGTGCCAGCAGTTCCCCCGGGACAGGGGAGAATGAGCAGTTCTTC. Residues: CASSSPGTGENEQFF.

In this sample, this clone turned up once. The V and J genes are TRBV28 and TRBJ2-2; 12 bases match TRBD2. There are 15 residues in the CDR3. J gave up 3 bases and V 5 bases, and 1 base lay outside the gene matches. The V gene's germline CDR1 is MDHEN and CDR2 SYDVKM. CDR3 amino acids: CASSLAGGDTGELFF. The CDR3 DNA is TGTGCCAGCAGTCTAGCGGGAGGGGACACCGGGGAGCTGTTTTTT.

V is TRBV5-4 and J is TRBJ2-3, with TRBD1 matching over 12 bases. Germline loops: CDR1 SGHNT, CDR2 YYREEE (reference sequence). J lost 7 bases, V lost 0 bases, and 6 bases had no gene match. The CDR3 is 16 amino acids. This CDR3 is CASSLGGQGAFYTQYF. The CDR3 DNA follows: TGTGCCAGCAGCTTGGGGGGACAGGGGGCCTTTTATACGCAGTATTTT.

This clone was seen once. The J gene is TRBJ1-1, the V gene TRBV27; TRBD1 agrees at 9 bases. The CDR3 runs to 17 residues. After removal of 6 bases from V and 1 base from J, the junction contained 12 bases not matched to a gene. CDR1 and CDR2 from the germline V gene are MNHEY and SMNVEV (reference sequence). This CDR3 is CASSPGTGRTRNTEAFF. The CDR3 nucleotides are TGTGCCAGCAGCCCCGGGACAGGGCGAACGAGGAACACTGAAGCTTTCTTT.

This clone was observed a handful of times. The V and J genes are TRBV6-4 and TRBJ2-3; tentatively, D is TRBD2 (5 bases). V lost 3 bases to trimming and J lost 4 bases, with 17 bases between them. This CDR3 region has 16 residues. Germline V gene sequence: CDR1 MRHNA, CDR2 SNTAGT. CDR3 DNA: TGTGCCAGCAGTGAAAGGGCCGCGGAGAGGGCAGATACGCAGTATTTT. Translation gives CASSERAAERADTQYF.

The CDR3 here is CASSVYEGNNEKLFF. CDR3 DNA sequence: TGTGCCAGCAGTGTGTATGAGGGGAATAATGAAAAACTGTTTTTT. The rearrangement links TRBV2 to TRBJ1-4; TRBD1 might be the D (5 bases). This CDR3 is 15 amino acids long. V was cut by 4 bases and J by 4 bases, with 13 bases left in between. CDR1 is SNHLY, CDR2 FYNNEI, per germline.

The chain joins TRBV5-8 to TRBJ2-4, with D maybe TRBD2 (6 bases). V gave up 7 bases and J gave up 0 bases, with 11 bases separating them. Germline CDR1 SGHTS, CDR2 YDEGEE. The CDR3 runs 14 residues. The CDR3 coding sequence is TGTGCCAGCGGGGAGGTCTTAGCCAAAAACATTCAGTACTTC. This encodes CASGEVLAKNIQYF.

This rearrangement joins TRBV19 to TRBJ1-3; D might be TRBD1 (5 bases). From germline, CDR1 is LNHDA and CDR2 SQIVND (reference sequence). V was clipped by 5 bases and J by 0 bases, with 14 bases between them. The CDR3 covers 16 residues. CDR3 DNA: TGTGCCAGTAGTTCGACTGGGGCCATCTCTGGAAACACCATATATTTT. It encodes CASSSTGAISGNTIYF.

The V gene is TRBV27, the J gene TRBJ2-1; the match to TRBD1 covers 10 bases. The germline V gene encodes CDR1 MNHEY and CDR2 SMNVEV (reference sequence). Trimming at V came to 4 bases and at J to 8 bases, leaving 8 bases not matched to a gene. The CDR3 totals 15 residues. The CDR3 region is CASSSRTGGSDEQFF. The CDR3 nucleotides read TGTGCCAGCAGTTCGAGGACAGGGGGTAGCGATGAGCAGTTCTTC.

V gene TRBV5-6 combines with J gene TRBJ2-7; D uncertain. The V end lost 3 bases, the J end lost 1 base, and 5 bases lay between the germline ends. The V gene's germline CDR1 is SGHDT and CDR2 YYEEEE. This CDR3 spans 12 amino acids. For the CDR3, the DNA is TGTGCCAGCAGCTCCCCGTCCTACGAGCAGTACTTC. This gives the protein CASSSPSYEQYF.

The chain recombines TRBV7-9 with TRBJ1-1; D unresolved. Germline CDR1 SEHNR, CDR2 FQNEAQ (reference sequence). The CDR3 totals 15 residues. Trimming cost V 5 bases and J 0 bases, with 13 bases left between them. CDR3 sequence reads: CASSPWSTMNTEAFF. In DNA, the CDR3 is TGTGCCAGCAGCCCCTGGTCCACAATGAACACTGAAGCTTTCTTT.

This clone was counted a single time. The chain is built from TRBV18 and TRBJ2-3; D call uncertain. V was trimmed by 6 bases and J by 2 bases, leaving 12 bases between them. The CDR3 has 14 residues. Germline CDR1 KGHSH, CDR2 LQKENI. CDR3 amino acids: CASSLDGYTDTQYF. The DNA of the CDR3 is TGTGCCAGCTCCCTGGACGGGTACACAGATACGCAGTATTTT.

J is TRBJ2-1 and V is TRBV9, with D unresolved. Trimming shortened V by 0 bases and J by 11 bases, and 21 bases separated the two germline ends. Germline V gene lookup returns CDR1 SGDLS and CDR2 YYNGEE. There are 16 residues in the CDR3. DNA of the CDR3: TGTGCCAGCAGCGTAGCTTCGGCAGGCGTTACAATGAAGCAGTTCTTC. The encoded protein is CASSVASAGVTMKQFF.